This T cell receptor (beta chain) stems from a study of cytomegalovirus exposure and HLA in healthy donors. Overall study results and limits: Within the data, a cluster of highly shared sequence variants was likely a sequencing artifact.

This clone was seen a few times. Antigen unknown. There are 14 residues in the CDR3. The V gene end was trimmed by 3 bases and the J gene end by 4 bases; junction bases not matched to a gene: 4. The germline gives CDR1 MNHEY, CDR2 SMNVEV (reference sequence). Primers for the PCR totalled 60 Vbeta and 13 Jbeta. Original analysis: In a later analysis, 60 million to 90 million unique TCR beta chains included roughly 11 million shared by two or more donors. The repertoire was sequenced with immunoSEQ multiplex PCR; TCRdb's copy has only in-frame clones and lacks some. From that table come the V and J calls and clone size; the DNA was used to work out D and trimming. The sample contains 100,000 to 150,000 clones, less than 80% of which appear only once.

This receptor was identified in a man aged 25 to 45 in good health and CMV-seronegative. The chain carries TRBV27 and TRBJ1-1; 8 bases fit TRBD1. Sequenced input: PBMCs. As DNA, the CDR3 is TGTGCCAGCAGTTTCCGGGACAGGTTCACTGAAGCTTTCTTT. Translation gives CASSFRDRFTEAFF.